This paragraph reports one TCR beta chain. The data stem from a study of blood T cell repertoires in COVID-19. In the study overall: Spain, Italy and the United States supplied samples that represented acute and convalescent COVID-19. T cells, B-cell-depleted T cells, or PBMCs provided the cDNA or gDNA that served as material.

Authors' methods: How many nucleated cells were present was estimated from reference gene primer amplification. Clones were read by immunoSEQ multiplex PCR, and TCRdb kept only the in-frame ones, dropping some. That table supplies the V and J calls and clone size; D and trimming were determined from the DNA. Found here are 150,000 to 200,000 clones, 80% to 90% of them singletons; the top ten hold about a tenth. Sequencing was done on a sample of peripheral blood. The sequence derives from a human donor in a cohort sampled during active COVID-19.

CDR3 nucleotide sequence: TGTGCCAGCAGCTTAGGGGGACAGGGCCGGAGAGAGCAGTACTTC. This gives the protein CASSLGGQGRREQYF. The V and J genes are TRBV7-8 and TRBJ2-7; 9 bases fit TRBD1. The V segment lost 1 base and the J segment 7 bases; nucleotides outside the gene matches: 8. CDR1 and CDR2 from the germline V gene are SGHVS and FQNEAQ. The CDR3 contains 15 residues.